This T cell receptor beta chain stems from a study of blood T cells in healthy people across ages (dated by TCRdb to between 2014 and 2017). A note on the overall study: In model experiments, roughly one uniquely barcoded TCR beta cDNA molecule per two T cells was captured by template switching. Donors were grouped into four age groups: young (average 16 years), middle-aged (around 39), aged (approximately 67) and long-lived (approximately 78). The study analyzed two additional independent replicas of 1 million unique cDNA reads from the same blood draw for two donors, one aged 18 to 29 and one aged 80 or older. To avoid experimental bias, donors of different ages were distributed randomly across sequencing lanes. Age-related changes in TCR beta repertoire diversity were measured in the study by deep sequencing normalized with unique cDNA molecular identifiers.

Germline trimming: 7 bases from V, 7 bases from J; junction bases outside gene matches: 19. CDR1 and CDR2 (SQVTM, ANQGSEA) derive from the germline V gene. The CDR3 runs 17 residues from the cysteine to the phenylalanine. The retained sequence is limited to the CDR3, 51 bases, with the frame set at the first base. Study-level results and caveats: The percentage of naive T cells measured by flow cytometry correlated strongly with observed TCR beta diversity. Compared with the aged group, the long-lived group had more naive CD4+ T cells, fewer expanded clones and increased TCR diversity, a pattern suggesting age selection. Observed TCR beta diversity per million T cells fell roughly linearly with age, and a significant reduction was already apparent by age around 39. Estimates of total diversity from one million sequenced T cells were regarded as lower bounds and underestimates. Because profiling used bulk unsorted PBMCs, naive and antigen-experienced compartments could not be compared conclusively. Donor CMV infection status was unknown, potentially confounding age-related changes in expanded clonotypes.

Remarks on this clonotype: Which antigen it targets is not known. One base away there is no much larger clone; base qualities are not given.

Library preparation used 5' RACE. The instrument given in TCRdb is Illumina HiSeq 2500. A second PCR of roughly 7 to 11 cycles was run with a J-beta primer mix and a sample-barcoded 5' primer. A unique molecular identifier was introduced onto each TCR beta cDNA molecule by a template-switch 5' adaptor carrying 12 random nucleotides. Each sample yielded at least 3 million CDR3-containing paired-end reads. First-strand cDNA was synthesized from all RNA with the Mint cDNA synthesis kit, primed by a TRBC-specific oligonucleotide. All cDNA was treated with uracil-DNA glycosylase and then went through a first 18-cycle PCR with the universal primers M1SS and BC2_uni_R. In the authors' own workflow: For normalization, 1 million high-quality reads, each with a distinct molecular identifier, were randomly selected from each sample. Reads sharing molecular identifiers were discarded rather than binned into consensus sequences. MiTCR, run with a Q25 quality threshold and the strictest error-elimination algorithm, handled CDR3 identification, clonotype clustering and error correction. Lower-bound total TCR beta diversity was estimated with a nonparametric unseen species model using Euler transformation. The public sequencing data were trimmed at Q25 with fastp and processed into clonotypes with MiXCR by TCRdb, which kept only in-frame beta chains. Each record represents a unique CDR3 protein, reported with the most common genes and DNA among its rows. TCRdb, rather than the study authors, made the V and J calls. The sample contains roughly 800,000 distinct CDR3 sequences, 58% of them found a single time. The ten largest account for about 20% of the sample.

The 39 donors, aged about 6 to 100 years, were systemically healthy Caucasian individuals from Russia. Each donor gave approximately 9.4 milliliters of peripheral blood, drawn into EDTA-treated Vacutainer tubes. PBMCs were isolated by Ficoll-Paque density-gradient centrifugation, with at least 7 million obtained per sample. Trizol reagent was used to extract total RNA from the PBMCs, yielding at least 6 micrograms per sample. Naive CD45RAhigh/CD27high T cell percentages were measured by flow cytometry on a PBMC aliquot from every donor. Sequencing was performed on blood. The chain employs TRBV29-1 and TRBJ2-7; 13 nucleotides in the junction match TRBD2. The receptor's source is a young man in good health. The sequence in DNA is TGCAGCGCCTCCGGGACTAGCGGGGCGCCTTCCTACAATGAGCAGTACTTC. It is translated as CSASGTSGAPSYNEQYF.